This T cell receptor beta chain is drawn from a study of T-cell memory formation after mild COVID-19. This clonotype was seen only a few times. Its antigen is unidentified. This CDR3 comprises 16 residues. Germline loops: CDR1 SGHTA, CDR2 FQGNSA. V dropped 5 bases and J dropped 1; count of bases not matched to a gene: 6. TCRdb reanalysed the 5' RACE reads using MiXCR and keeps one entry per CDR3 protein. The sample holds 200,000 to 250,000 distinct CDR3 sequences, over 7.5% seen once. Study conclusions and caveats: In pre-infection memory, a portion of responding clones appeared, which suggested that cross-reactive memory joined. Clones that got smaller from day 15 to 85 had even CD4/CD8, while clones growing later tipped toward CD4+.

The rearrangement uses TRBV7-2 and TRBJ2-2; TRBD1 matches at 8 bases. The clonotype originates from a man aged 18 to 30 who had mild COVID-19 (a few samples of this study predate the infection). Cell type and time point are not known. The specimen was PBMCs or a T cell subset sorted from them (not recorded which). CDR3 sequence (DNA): TGTGCCAGCAGCGTCCGAGGGACAGGGAACACCGGGGAGCTGTTTTTT. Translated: CASSVRGTGNTGELFF.